The clone carrying this T cell receptor beta chain was picked up a small number of times. Its target is unknown. Every sample gave at least 5.5 micrograms of total RNA when it was extracted. This sample was taken from a study of blood T cells in healthy people across ages. General study findings and limits: Comparison with aged donors showed that long-lived donors had more naive CD4+ cells and higher diversity. Observed TCR beta diversity showed a strong correlation with the percentage of naive T cells as measured by flow cytometry.

The authors ran a second PCR of about 6 to 12 cycles using a sample-barcoded 5' primer and a J-beta primer mix. TCRdb fed the 5' RACE reads into MiXCR, producing one record per CDR3 protein. The sample includes about a million distinct CDR3 sequences, roughly 51% seen only once; the top ten take 20% to 25%. Trimming left V 3 bases short and J 2 bases short, with 11 bases between. The CDR3 loop spans 13 amino acids. Per germline, CDR1 DFQATT and CDR2 SNEGSKA (reference sequence). This clonotype was obtained from an older woman in good health. V and J are TRBV20-1 and TRBJ2-7; no reliable D call. Sequencing was performed on blood. Here the CDR3 reads CSASFANPYEQYF. CDR3 DNA: TGCAGTGCTAGTTTCGCAAATCCCTACGAGCAGTACTTC.